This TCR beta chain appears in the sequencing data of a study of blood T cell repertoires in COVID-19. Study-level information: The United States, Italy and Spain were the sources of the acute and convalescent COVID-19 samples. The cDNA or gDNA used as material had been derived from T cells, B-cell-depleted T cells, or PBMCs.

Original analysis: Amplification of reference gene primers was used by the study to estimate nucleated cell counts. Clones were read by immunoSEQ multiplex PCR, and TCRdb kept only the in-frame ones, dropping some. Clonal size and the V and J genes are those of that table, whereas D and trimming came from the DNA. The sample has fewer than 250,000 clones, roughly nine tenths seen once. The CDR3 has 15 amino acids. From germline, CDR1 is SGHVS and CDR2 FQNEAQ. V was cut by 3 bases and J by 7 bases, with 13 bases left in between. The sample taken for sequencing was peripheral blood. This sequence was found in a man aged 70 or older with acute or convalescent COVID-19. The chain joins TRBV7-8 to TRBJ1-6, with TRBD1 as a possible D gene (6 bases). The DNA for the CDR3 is TGTGCCAGCAGCTTGGGGGGGACACGGAATTCACCCCTCCACTTT. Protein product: CASSLGGTRNSPLHF.